These 20 T cell receptor beta chains share one sample of origin, sequenced in a study of tumor and adjacent non-tumor tissue in lung cancer. No cell sorting was done before RNA was extracted from the tissue. TCRbeta libraries were built with three rounds of nested PCR, modified from ARM-PCR. TCRdb passed the multiplex PCR reads through MiXCR, listing each CDR3 protein once. The table lists around 79,000 distinct CDR3 sequences, roughly 72% of them singletons. Source material: lung tumor tissue. The receptors here all came from a woman in her thirties or forties with non-small cell lung cancer.

This CDR3 reads CASKRKGEGANVLTF. Written as DNA, the CDR3 is TGTGCCAGCAAACGCAAGGGGGAAGGGGCCAACGTCCTGACTTTC. The V call is TRBV6-5, the J call TRBJ2-6; D perhaps matches TRBD1 (6 bases). V lost 7 bases and J 4 bases, leaving 14 bases between the germline ends. Germline V gene lookup returns CDR1 MNHEY and CDR2 SVGAGI. This CDR3 comprises 15 residues.

This clonotype was picked up a small number of times. A much more abundant neighbour one base away suggests this may be a read error. The V gene is TRBV5-1, the J gene TRBJ2-3; D is perhaps TRBD1 (6 bases). This CDR3 has 15 amino acids. From germline, CDR1 is SGHRS and CDR2 YFSETQ. This CDR3 reads CASSLQGDGTDMQYF. The CDR3 nucleotides read TGCGCCAGCAGCTTACAGGGTGATGGCACAGATATGCAGTATTTT.

This chain uses TRBV4-1 with TRBJ2-1; 12 bases align to TRBD2. The J segment lost 13 bases and the V segment lost 7 bases, leaving 14 bases of the junction unmatched. The CDR3 runs to 15 residues. Germline CDR1 is MGHRA and CDR2 is YSYEKL. The CDR3 DNA reads TGCGCCAGCATCCAGGGACTAGCGGGCAGTCCGGATCAGTTCTTC. Residues: CASIQGLAGSPDQFF.

In its sample, this clonotype was seen once. The CDR3 ends on some other residue instead of the conserved phenylalanine or tryptophan, so this is likely a read error. The V and J genes are TRBV11-2 and TRBJ1-5; TRBD1 is a possible D gene (5 bases). Germline lookup yields CDR1 SGHAT and CDR2 FQNNGV. The CDR3 runs to 16 residues. For the CDR3, the DNA is TGCGCCAGCAGCCCCCTCCCACAAAGGGGCGGTCGGCCCCAGCATTTA. Amino acids: CASSPLPQRGGRPQHL.

Remarks on this clonotype: Possible read error: a much larger clone is one base away. The chain combines TRBV20-1 with TRBJ1-4; a weak D match, TRBD1 (6 bases). Germline lookup yields CDR1 DFQATT and CDR2 SNEGSKA (reference sequence). V lost 7 bases to trimming and J lost 8 bases, with 17 bases between them. The CDR3 is 13 residues long. This CDR3 reads CSVTPDREEKLFF. The CDR3 bases are TGCAGTGTTACCCCGGACAGAGAAGAAAAACTGTTTTTT.

As for this clonotype: This CDR3 is missing its conserved last phenylalanine or tryptophan, likely due to a read error. CDR3 sequence (DNA): TGTGCCAGCAGCTTAGATTGGGAGACCCAGTACTCC. As protein: CASSLDWETQYS. This rearrangement joins TRBV11-2 to TRBJ2-5; unclear D gene. Between the trimmed V and J ends, which lost 0 bases and 5 bases, there was a span of 4 bases. From germline, CDR1 is SGHAT and CDR2 FQNNGV. The CDR3 has 12 amino acids.

Worth noting for this clonotype: Since no conserved phenylalanine or tryptophan closes the CDR3, a read error is the likely cause. J is TRBJ1-2 and V is TRBV20-1; D gene ambiguous. The CDR3 is 13 residues long. Looked up from germline, CDR1 is DFQATT and CDR2 is SNEGSKA (reference sequence). Trimming took 0 bases from V and 2 from J, leaving 7 bases between them. The CDR3 DNA follows: TGCAGTGCTAGAGATCTGCTGAACTATGGCTACACCTCC. Residues: CSARDLLNYGYTS.

The chain uses TRBV12-3 or TRBV12-4 and TRBJ2-5, with a weak D call TRBD1 (6 bases). The CDR3 is 15 residues long. The CDR3: CVRGLVQETQETQYF. Written as DNA, the CDR3 is TGTGTCAGGGGATTGGTCCAGGAGACACAAGAGACCCAGTACTTC.

Only one count was recorded for this clonotype. At one of its ends the junction is not consistent with the germline gene, which may arise from a read error. The J gene is TRBJ1-2, the V gene TRBV29-1; D gene uncertain. This CDR3 spans 12 amino acids. Germline CDR1 SQVTM, CDR2 ANQGSEA. The CDR3 loop is CSVVLLNYDYTF. Written as DNA, the CDR3 is TGCAGCGTTGTATTGTTGAACTATGACTACACCTTC.

About this clonotype: Possible read error: a much larger clone is one base away. The chain employs TRBV5-4 and TRBJ1-6; 10 nucleotides agree with TRBD1. The V segment lost 4 bases and the J segment 5 bases; nucleotides outside the gene matches: 3. Germline CDR1 SGHNT, CDR2 YYREEE (reference sequence). The CDR3 spans 15 residues. CDR3 DNA: TGTGCCAGCAGCCCGGGGACAGGGGATAATTCACCCCTCCACTTT. Translating it yields CASSPGTGDNSPLHF.

Points on this clonotype: Likely a read error: the CDR3 ends without its conserved phenylalanine or tryptophan. The chain uses TRBV29-1 and TRBJ1-2; TRBD1 might be the D (5 bases). V was pared by 4 bases and J by 11 bases, with 17 bases between. This CDR3 has 12 amino acids. CDR1 SQVTM and CDR2 ANQGSEA come from the germline V gene. This CDR3 is CSVGNRQGPYTV. CDR3 nucleotide sequence: TGCAGCGTTGGTAACCGTCAGGGCCCTTACACCGTC.

This clonotype occurred a few times. This chain connects TRBV4-3 to TRBJ2-7; 7 bases are shared with TRBD2. Germline CDR1 is LGHNA and CDR2 is YSLEER. The CDR3 spans 18 residues. Trimming removed 1 base from V and 3 bases from J; junction bases left unmatched: 15. CDR3 in amino acids: CASSQAVTGGHISYEQYF. The CDR3 DNA follows: TGCGCCAGCAGCCAAGCTGTGACGGGGGGTCACATTAGCTACGAGCAGTACTTC.

To note about this clonotype: The conserved phenylalanine or tryptophan normally closing the CDR3 is absent here, so this likely arose from a read error. The chain combines TRBV6-2 or TRBV6-3 with TRBJ2-3; no definite D call. Germline V gene lookup returns CDR1 MNHEY and CDR2 SVGEGT. The CDR3 totals 15 residues. This CDR3 reads CASASYDPAADMQYI. CDR3 sequence (DNA): TGTGCCAGCGCCTCATATGACCCCGCGGCAGATATGCAGTATATT.

As for this clonotype: The junction shows a germline mismatch at one end, possibly a read error. The chain joins TRBV10-3 to TRBJ1-2, with TRBD1 matching over 8 bases. This CDR3 region has 15 residues. From germline, CDR1 is ENHRY and CDR2 SYGVKD. The chain's CDR3 is CAMSESAPGGHGYTF. The DNA for the CDR3 is TGTGCCATGAGTGAGTCGGCGCCAGGGGGCCATGGCTACACCTTC.

With regard to this clonotype: Without the conserved terminal phenylalanine or tryptophan, this CDR3 likely stems from a read error. V is TRBV6-5 and J is TRBJ2-2; TRBD2 is a possible D gene (6 bases). Germline V CDR1 and CDR2: MNHEY, SVGAGI. CDR3 length: 14 amino acids. In DNA form, the CDR3 reads TGTGCCAGCAGACTAGCTCCGAAGACCGGGGAGCTGTTTTAT. The encoded protein is CASRLAPKTGELFY.

As concerns this clonotype: This could be a read error, since a much larger clone is one nucleotide away. The V call is TRBV28, the J call TRBJ1-2; no clear D gene. CDR1 and CDR2 from the germline V gene are MDHEN and SYDVKM. The CDR3 contains 13 residues. This CDR3 is CASNLSALAGYTF. As DNA, the CDR3 is TGTGCCAGCAATTTATCGGCCTTGGCTGGCTACACCTTC.

This chain joins TRBV29-1 and TRBJ2-1; 8 bases are a match to TRBD2. Germline CDR1 is SQVTM and CDR2 is ANQGSEA. V gave up 3 bases and J gave up 10 bases; unmatched junction bases: 17. The CDR3 sequence is 16 residues long. This CDR3 is CSVDAPKRESYDEQFF. The CDR3 coding sequence is TGCAGCGTTGATGCCCCCAAGCGGGAGTCCTACGACGAGCAGTTCTTC.

This clonotype was observed many times. The gene calls are TRBV6-6 and TRBJ2-7; TRBD1 matches 11 bases. Per the germline V gene, CDR1 is MNHNY and CDR2 is SVGAGI (reference sequence). The CDR3 is 15 residues long. The junction had 11 bases not matched to a gene; V was cut back by 6 bases and J by 7 bases. The CDR3 loop reads CASREPGQGVREQYF. The DNA for the CDR3 is TGTGCCAGCAGGGAACCGGGACAGGGGGTTCGGGAGCAGTACTTC.

This clonotype was found once. The conserved closing phenylalanine or tryptophan is absent in this CDR3, likely reflecting a read error. The DNA is omitted, as the CDR3 cannot be located on it reliably, and the CDR3 follows TCRdb's listing. The chain is built from TRBV29-1 and TRBJ2-3; the table calls TRBD1, which could not be checked here. From germline, CDR1 is SQVTM and CDR2 ANQGSEA. Including both end residues, the CDR3 is 13 amino acids long. CDR3 region: CSVWGASTDTHYL.

About this clonotype itself: At one end, the junction sequence differs from germline, possibly due to a read error. The rearrangement joins TRBV6-6 to TRBJ1-3, with D maybe TRBD1 (5 bases). This CDR3 comprises 16 residues. Looked up from germline, CDR1 is MNHNY and CDR2 is SVGAGI (reference sequence). CDR3 sequence (DNA): TGTACCAGCAGTTACTCCGGGGACCCCTCTGGAAACACCATACATTTT. Its translation is CTSSYSGDPSGNTIHF.